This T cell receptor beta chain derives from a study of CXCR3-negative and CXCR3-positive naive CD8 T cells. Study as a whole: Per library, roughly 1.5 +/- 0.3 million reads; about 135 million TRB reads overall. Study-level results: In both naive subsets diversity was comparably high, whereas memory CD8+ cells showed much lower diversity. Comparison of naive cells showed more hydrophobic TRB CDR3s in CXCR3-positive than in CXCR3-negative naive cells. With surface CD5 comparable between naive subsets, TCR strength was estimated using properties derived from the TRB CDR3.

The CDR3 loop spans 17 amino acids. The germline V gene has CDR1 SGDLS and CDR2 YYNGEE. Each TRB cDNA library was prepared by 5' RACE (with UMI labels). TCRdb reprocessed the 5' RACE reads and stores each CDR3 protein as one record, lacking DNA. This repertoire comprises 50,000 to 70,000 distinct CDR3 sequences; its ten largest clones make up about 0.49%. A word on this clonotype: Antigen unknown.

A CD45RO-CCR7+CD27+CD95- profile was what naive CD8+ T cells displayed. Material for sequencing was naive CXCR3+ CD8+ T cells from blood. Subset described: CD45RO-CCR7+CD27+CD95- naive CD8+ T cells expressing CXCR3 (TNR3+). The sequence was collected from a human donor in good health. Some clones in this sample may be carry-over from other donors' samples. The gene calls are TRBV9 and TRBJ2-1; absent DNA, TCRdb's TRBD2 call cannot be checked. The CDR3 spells CASSVVGGTSGSYEQFF.